This T cell receptor beta chain comes out of a study of blood T cell repertoires in COVID-19. Sequencing used immunoSEQ multiplex PCR; TCRdb keeps in-frame clones, though not all of them. The sample holds roughly 230,000 clones, around four fifths seen once. This clone was recorded once. The sequence came from a man aged 35 to 55 with acute or convalescent COVID-19. The sample consisted of peripheral blood.

The CDR3 region is CASSGSGDEQFF. The CDR3 bases are TGTGCCAGTAGCGGGAGTGGGGATGAGCAGTTCTTC. The chain uses TRBV19 and TRBJ2-1, with a weak D call TRBD2 (6 bases). With 6 bases removed from V and 8 bases from J, the gap between germline ends came to 11 bases. The CDR3 sequence is 12 residues long. Germline V gene lookup returns CDR1 LNHDA and CDR2 SQIVND (reference sequence).